This entry is about one TCR beta chain. The sample comes from a study of identical twins. TCRdb used MiXCR to reprocess the 5' RACE reads, holding one entry per CDR3 protein. The data contain approximately 630,000 distinct CDR3 sequences, under 8.5% of them singletons. Trimming at V came to 4 bases and at J to 8 bases, leaving 8 bases not matched to a gene. Germline CDR1 is SGHRS and CDR2 is YFSETQ. CDR3 length: 14 residues. This sample also appeared in a second study, on yellow fever vaccine responses in identical twins.

The sequence was obtained from a woman younger than 30 in good health. V usage is TRBV5-1 and J usage is TRBJ1-4; 7 positions agree with TRBD1. Sequences were obtained from PBMCs. The CDR3, as DNA: TGCGCCAGCAGCCCCGAGGGGGCCCAGGAAAAACTGTTTTTT. Its protein product is CASSPEGAQEKLFF.